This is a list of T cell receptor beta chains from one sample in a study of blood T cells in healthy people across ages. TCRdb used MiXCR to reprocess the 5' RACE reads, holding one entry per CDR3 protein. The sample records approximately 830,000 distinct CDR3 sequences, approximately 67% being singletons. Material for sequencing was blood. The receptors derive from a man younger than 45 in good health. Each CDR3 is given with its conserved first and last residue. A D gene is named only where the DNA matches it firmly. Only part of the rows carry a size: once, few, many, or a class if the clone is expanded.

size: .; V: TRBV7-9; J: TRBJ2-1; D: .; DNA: TGTGCCAGCAGCCCCCGGCTCTTTGAGCAGTTCTTC; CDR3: CASSPRLFEQFF
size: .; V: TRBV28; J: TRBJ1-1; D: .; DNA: TGTGCCAGCAGTTTTTTGGCCCTCGGGGGTAGTTTCGCTGAAGCTTTCTTT; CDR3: CASSFLALGGSFAEAFF
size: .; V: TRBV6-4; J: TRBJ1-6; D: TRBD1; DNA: TGTGCCAGCAGCGGGGAGACAGGGGGCTCACCCCTCCACTTT; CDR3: CASSGETGGSPLHF
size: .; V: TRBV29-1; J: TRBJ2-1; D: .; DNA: TGCAGCGTTCAGGGAACCCACAATGAGCAGTTCTTC; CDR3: CSVQGTHNEQFF
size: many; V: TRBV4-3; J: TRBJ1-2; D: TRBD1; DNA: TGCGCCAGCAGCCTCGGACAGGGGGCTGGTGGCTACACCTTC; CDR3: CASSLGQGAGGYTF
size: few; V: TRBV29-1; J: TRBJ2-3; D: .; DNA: TGCAGCGTTGAGCCCCAATATACGCAGTATTTT; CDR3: CSVEPQYTQYF
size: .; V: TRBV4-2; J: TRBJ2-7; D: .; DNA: TGTGCCAGCAGCCAAGATGGCGGACCCTACGAGCAGTACTTC; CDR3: CASSQDGGPYEQYF
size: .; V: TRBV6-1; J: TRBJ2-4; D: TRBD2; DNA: TGTGCCAGCAGCCCTCTTAAACCAGCGGGGGTGGCCAAAAACATTCAGTACTTC; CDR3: CASSPLKPAGVAKNIQYF
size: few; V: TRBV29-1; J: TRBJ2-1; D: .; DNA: TGCAGCGCCGAGGTTATTTCCTACAATGAGCAGTTCTTC; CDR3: CSAEVISYNEQFF
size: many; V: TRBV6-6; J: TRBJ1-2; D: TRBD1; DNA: TGTGCCAGCAGTTACGGGGGACAGGGGGCTAATGGCTACACCTTC; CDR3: CASSYGGQGANGYTF
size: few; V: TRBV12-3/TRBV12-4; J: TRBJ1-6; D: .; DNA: TGTGCCAGCAGTCTTACCCGGGAACCCCTCCACTTT; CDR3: CASSLTREPLHF
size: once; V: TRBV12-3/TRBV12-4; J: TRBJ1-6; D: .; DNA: TGTGCCAGCAGCACTCGGGGCGTCTATAATTCACCCCTCCACTTT; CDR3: CASSTRGVYNSPLHF
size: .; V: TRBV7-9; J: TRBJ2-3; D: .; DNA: TGTGCCAGCAGCTTAGGTCGGGATCTCTTGGTCACAGATACGCAGTATTTT; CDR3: CASSLGRDLLVTDTQYF